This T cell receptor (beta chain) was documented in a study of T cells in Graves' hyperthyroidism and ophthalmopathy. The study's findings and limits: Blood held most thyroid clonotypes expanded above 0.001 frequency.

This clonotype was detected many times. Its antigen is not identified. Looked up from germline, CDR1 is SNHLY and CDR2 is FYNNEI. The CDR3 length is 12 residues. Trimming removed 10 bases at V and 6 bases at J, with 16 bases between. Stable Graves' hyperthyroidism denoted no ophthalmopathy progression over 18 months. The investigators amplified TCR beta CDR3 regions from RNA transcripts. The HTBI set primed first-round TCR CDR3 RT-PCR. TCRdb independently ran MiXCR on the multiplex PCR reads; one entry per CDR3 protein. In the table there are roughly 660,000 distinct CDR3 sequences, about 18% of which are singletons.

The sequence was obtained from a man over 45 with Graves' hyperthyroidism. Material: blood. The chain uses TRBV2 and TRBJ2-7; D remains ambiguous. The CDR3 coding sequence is TGTGCCATAAATCCTGGGCAAAGCGAGCAGTACTTC. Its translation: CAINPGQSEQYF.